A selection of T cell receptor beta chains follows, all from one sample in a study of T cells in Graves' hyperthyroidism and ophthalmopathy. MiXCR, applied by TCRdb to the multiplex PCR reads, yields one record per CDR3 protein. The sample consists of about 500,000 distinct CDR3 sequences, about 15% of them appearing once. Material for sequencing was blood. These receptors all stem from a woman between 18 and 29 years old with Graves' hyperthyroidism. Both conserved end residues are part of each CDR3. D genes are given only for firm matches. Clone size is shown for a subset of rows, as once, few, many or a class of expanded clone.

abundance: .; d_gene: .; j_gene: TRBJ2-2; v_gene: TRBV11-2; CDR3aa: CASSWQGTNTGELFF; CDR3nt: TGTGCCAGCAGCTGGCAGGGGACTAACACCGGGGAGCTGTTTTTT
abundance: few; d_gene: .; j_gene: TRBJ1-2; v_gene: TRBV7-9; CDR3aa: CASVPRDAPGYTF; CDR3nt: TGTGCCAGCGTTCCCCGGGACGCGCCTGGCTACACCTTC
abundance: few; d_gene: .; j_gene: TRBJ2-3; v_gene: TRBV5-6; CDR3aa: CASSHRTGISGRDTQYF; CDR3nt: TGTGCCAGCAGCCATCGGACAGGGATTAGCGGGAGAGATACGCAGTATTTT
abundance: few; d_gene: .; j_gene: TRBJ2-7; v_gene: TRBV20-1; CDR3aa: CSARPGFFYGQYF; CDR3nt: TGCAGTGCTAGACCGGGATTCTTCTACGGGCAGTACTTC
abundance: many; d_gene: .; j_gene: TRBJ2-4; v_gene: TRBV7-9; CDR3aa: CASSLGAGPAKNIQYF; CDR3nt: TGTGCCAGCAGCTTAGGGGCGGGACCAGCCAAAAACATTCAGTACTTC
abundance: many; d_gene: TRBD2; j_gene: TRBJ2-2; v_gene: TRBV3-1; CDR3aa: CASSLGGLAGPGELFF; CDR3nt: TGTGCCAGCAGCCTTGGGGGACTAGCGGGACCCGGGGAGCTGTTTTTT
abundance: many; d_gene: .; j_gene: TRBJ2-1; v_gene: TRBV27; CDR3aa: CASSLEAGFIGEQFF; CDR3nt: TGTGCCAGCAGTTTAGAGGCAGGGTTCATCGGTGAGCAGTTCTTC
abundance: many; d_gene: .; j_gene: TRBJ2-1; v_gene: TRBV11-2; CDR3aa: CASNLDRSSYNEQFF; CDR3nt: TGTGCCAGCAACTTAGACCGGAGCTCCTACAATGAGCAGTTCTTC
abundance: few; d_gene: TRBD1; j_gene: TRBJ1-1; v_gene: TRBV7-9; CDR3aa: CASSLFVHRGLTAEAFF; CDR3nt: TGTGCCAGCAGCTTATTCGTACACAGGGGGCTTACCGCTGAAGCTTTCTTT
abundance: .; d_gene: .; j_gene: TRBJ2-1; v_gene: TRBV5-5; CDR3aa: CASSLLSGNEQFF; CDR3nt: TGTGCCAGCAGCTTGCTTAGTGGGAATGAGCAGTTCTTC
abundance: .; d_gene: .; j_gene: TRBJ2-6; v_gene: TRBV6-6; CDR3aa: CASSYRSSGANVLTF; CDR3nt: TGTGCCAGCAGTTACAGGAGCTCTGGGGCCAACGTCCTGACTTTC
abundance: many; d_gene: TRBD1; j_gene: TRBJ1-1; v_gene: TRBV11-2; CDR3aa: CASSFDRGSEAFF; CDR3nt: TGTGCCAGCAGCTTCGACAGGGGGAGTGAAGCTTTCTTT
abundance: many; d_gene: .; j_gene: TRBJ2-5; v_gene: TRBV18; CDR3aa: CASSPPQESLKTQYF; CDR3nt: TGTGCCAGCTCACCACCACAGGAGTCCCTCAAGACCCAGTACTTC
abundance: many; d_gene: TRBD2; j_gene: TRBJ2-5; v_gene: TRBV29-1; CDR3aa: CSVDISGVEETQYF; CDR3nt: TGCAGCGTTGATATTAGCGGGGTGGAAGAGACCCAGTACTTC
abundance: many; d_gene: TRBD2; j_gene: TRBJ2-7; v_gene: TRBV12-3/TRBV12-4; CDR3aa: CASRRTSGSTYEQYF; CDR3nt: TGTGCCAGCAGGCGGACTAGCGGGAGTACCTACGAGCAGTACTTC
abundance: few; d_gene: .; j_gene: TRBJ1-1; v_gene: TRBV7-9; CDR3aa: CASSLAENEAFF; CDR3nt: TGTGCCAGCAGCTTGGCAGAAAACGAAGCTTTCTTT
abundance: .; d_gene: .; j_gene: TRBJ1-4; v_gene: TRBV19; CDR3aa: CASKDRPNEKLFF; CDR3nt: TGTGCCAGTAAAGACAGGCCAAATGAAAAACTGTTTTTT
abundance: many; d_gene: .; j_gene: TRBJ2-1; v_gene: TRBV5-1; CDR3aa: CASSLRASSYHNEQFF; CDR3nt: TGCGCCAGCAGCTTGCGGGCTAGTTCGTACCACAATGAGCAGTTCTTC
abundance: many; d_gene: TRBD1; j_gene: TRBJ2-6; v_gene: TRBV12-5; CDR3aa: CASGLVVRGGANVLTF; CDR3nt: TGTGCTAGTGGTTTGGTGGTCAGGGGGGGGGCCAACGTCCTGACTTTC
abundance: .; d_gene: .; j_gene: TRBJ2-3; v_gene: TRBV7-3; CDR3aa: CASSLGGAFNTDTQYF; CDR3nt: TGTGCCAGCAGCTTAGGGGGGGCGTTTAACACAGATACGCAGTATTTT
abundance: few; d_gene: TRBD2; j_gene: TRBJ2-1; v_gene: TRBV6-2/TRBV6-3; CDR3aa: CASSYALAGEWDEQFF; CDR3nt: TGTGCCAGCAGTTACGCGCTAGCGGGAGAATGGGATGAGCAGTTCTTC
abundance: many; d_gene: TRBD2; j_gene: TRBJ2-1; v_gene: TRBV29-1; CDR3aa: CSVEGGNYNEQFF; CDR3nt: TGCAGCGTTGAGGGGGGGAACTACAATGAGCAGTTCTTC
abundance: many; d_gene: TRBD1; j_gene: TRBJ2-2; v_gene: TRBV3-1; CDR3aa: CASSPYFGTENTGELFF; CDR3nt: TGTGCCAGCAGCCCCTACTTTGGGACAGAGAACACCGGGGAGCTGTTTTTT
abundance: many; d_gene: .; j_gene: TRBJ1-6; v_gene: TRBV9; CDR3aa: CASSVASSSYNSPLHF; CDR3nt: TGTGCCAGCAGCGTAGCATCGAGTTCCTATAATTCACCCCTCCACTTT
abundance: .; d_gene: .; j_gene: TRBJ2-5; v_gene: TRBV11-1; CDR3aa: CASSPVEVRQETQYF; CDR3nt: TGTGCCAGCAGCCCAGTGGAGGTACGTCAAGAGACCCAGTACTTC
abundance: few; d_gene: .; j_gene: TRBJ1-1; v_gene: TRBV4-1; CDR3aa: CASSQVWTEAFF; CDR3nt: TGCGCCAGCAGCCAAGTTTGGACTGAAGCTTTCTTT
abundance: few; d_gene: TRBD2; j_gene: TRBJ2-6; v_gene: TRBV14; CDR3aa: CASSQERDYEWGTPLSGANVLTF; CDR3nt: TGTGCCAGCAGCCAAGAGCGGGACTACGAGTGGGGAACCCCTCTCTCTGGGGCCAACGTCCTGACTTTC
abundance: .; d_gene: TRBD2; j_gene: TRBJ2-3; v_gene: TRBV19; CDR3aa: CASSTYSLAGEGDTQYF; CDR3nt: TGTGCCAGTAGTACGTATTCTTTAGCGGGAGAGGGCGATACGCAGTATTTT
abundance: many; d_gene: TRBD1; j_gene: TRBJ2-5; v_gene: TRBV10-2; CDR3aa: CASSTGGEWETQYF; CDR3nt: TGCGCCAGCAGTACAGGGGGCGAGTGGGAGACCCAGTACTTC
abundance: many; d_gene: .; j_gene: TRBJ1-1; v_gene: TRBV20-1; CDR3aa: CSARDPLTEAFF; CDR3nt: TGCAGTGCTAGAGACCCCCTTACTGAAGCTTTCTTT
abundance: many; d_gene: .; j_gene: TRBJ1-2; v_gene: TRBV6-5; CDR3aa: CASSSVRYGYTF; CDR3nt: TGTGCCAGCAGTTCAGTTCGCTATGGCTACACCTTC
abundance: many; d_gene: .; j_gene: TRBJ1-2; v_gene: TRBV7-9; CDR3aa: CASSIGTLNHYGYTF; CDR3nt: TGTGCCAGCAGCATTGGGACACTCAATCACTATGGCTACACCTTC
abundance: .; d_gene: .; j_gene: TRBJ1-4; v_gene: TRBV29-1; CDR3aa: CSVESQHNEKLFF; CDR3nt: TGCAGCGTTGAAAGTCAGCATAATGAAAAACTGTTTTTT
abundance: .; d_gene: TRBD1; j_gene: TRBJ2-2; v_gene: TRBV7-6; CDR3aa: CASSPGQGAYGELFF; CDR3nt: TGTGCCAGCAGCCCAGGACAGGGGGCCTACGGGGAGCTGTTTTTT
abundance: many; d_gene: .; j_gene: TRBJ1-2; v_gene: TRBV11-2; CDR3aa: CASSLEEQRGYTF; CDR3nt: TGTGCCAGCAGCTTGGAGGAACAGCGCGGCTACACCTTC
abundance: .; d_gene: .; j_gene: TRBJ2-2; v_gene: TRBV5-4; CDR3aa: CASSSGRWLGGELFF; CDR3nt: TGTGCCAGCAGCTCGGGTCGTTGGCTAGGCGGGGAGCTGTTTTTT
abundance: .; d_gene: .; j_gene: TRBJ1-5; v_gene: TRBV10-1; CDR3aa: CASSDSGFQPQHF; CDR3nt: TGCGCCAGCAGTGATAGTGGATTTCAGCCCCAGCATTTT
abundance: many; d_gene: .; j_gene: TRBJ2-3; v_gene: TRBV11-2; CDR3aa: CASSLDGFSADTQYF; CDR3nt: TGTGCCAGCAGCTTAGACGGCTTCTCAGCAGATACGCAGTATTTT
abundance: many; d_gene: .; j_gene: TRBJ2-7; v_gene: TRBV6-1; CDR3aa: CASSPRRGARSYEQYF; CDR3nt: TGTGCCAGCAGTCCTAGGAGGGGCGCGAGATCCTACGAGCAGTACTTC
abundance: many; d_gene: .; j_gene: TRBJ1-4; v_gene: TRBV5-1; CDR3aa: CASSLGGIATNEKLFF; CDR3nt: TGCGCCAGCAGCTTGGGGGGGATTGCCACTAATGAAAAACTGTTTTTT
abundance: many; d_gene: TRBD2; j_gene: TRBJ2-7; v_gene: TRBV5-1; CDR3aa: CASSLATAGPHYEQYF; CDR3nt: TGCGCCAGCAGCTTGGCCACAGCGGGACCACACTACGAGCAGTACTTC
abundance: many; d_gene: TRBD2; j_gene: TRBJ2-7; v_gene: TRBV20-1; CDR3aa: CSARVTSGSRPYEQYF; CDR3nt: TGCAGTGCTAGAGTCACTAGCGGGAGTCGTCCCTACGAGCAGTACTTC
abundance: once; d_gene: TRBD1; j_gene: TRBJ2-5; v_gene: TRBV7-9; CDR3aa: CASSYTGGRKETQYF; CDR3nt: TGTGCCAGCAGCTATACAGGGGGTAGAAAAGAGACCCAGTACTTC
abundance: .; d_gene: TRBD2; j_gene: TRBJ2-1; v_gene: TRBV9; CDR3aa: CASSVAASGSFEQFF; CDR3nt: TGTGCCAGCAGCGTAGCGGCTAGCGGGAGCTTTGAGCAGTTCTTC
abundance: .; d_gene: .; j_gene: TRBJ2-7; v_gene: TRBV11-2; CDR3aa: CATSNIRAGSSYEQYF; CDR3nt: TGTGCCACCTCTAACATCCGGGCAGGGAGCTCCTACGAGCAGTACTTC
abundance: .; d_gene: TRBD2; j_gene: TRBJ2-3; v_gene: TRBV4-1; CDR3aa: CASSQPASGRISTDTQYF; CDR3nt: TGCGCCAGCAGCCAACCTGCTAGCGGGAGGATTAGCACAGATACGCAGTATTTT
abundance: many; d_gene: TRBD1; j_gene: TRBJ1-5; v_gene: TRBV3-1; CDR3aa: CASSQGQGLPQPQHF; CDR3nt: TGTGCCAGCAGCCAAGGACAGGGGTTGCCTCAGCCCCAGCATTTT
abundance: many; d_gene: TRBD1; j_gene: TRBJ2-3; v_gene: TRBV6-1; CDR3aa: CASSGLGTGDPTDTQYF; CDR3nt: TGTGCCAGCAGTGGTCTCGGGACAGGGGACCCCACAGATACGCAGTATTTT
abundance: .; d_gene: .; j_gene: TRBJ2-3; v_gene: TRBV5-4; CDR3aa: CASSFRASGTDTQYF; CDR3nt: TGTGCCAGCAGCTTTCGGGCTAGCGGCACAGATACGCAGTATTTT